This entry features one T cell receptor beta chain sequence. This entry is derived from a study of CD8+ T cells in alopecia areata. At the level of the study: Treated individuals took tofacitinib by mouth, 5 to 10 mg twice daily.

Indicated treatment: oral pan-JAK inhibitor, 5-10 mg twice daily. Those with alopecia areata gave lesional scalp punch biopsies and peripheral blood. The V end was cut by 5 bases, the J end by 6 bases, with 11 bases between. The CDR3 length is 13 residues. The germline V gene has CDR1 MNHEY and CDR2 SMNVEV (reference sequence). RNA extraction was followed by reverse transcription into cDNA, which acted as the sequencing template. This table comes from immunoSEQ multiplex PCR, and its TCRdb copy is limited to in-frame clones, with some not included. Here the sample spans some 100,000 clones, 58% being singletons.

This sequence originates from a human donor with alopecia areata. This chain joins TRBV27 and TRBJ2-1; D possibly corresponds to TRBD2 (6 bases). Sample: CD8+ T cells sorted from blood, taken at week 4, from a patient treated with tofacitinib. As DNA, the CDR3 is TGTGCCAGCAGTCTACTACTAGCCAATGAGCAGTTCTTC. Translating it yields CASSLLLANEQFF.